This T cell receptor beta chain was recovered during a study of blood T cell repertoires in COVID-19. Germline V gene lookup returns CDR1 SEHNR and CDR2 FQNEAQ (reference sequence). The CDR3 totals 17 residues. The trim removed 2 bases at V and 3 bases at J, leaving 12 bases unmatched. The authors' processing: By means of reference gene primer amplification, nucleated cell counts were estimated. Here immunoSEQ multiplex PCR was the method, and the copy in TCRdb shows in-frame clones only, minus some. That table is the source of V, J and clone size, and D and trimming were worked out from the DNA. In the table there are about 220,000 clones, roughly 88% of which are singletons.

This TCR was sampled from a man aged 30 to 39 who had recovered from COVID-19. The chain combines TRBV7-9 with TRBJ2-7, with 8 bases that match TRBD2. The sequencing sample was made of peripheral blood. The CDR3 coding sequence is TGTGCCAGCAGCTTACCTAACGGGGGGGCCCCTGGCTACGAGCAGTACTTC. Protein: CASSLPNGGAPGYEQYF.